The entry below describes one T cell receptor (beta chain). This clone has only one observation. Its binding antigen is unknown. Base qualities are not recorded, but no much larger clone differs from it by a single base. Whole blood was collected in K2EDTA tubes by collaborating institutions according to the institutions' own protocols. For TCRbeta analysis, collaborator samples were shipped as frozen whole blood, as isolated PBMCs, or as DNA extracted from either sample type. TCRbeta CDR3 regions were amplified from genomic DNA by means of the immunoSEQ Assay, a bias-controlled multiplex PCR. The paper's data handling went like this. Within the assay, amplification of reference gene primers was used to estimate how many nucleated cells each sample contained. To quantify the absolute abundance of each unique TCRbeta CDR3 rearrangement, sequence reads were collapsed and filtered. For each sample, productive Simpson clonality was calculated as the square root of Simpson's diversity index across productive rearrangements. TCRdb re-hosts the immuneACCESS table, in-frame sequences only. Its copies lack some clones; in the studies checked, an unresolved V gene accounts for under half of them, and the cause for the rest is not known. For V, J and clone size, that table is used; D and trimming come from the DNA. The table for this sample lists 200,000 or so clones; around nine tenths of them were counted only once. The ten biggest clones cover around 2.3% of the sample.

The sample belongs to a study of blood T cell repertoires in COVID-19 (dated by TCRdb to 2018 to 2021). For context, the study as a whole: The collaborator samples originated in the United States, Italy and Spain and spanned the acute and convalescent phases of COVID-19. Samples came from the ongoing ImmuneRACE study (first 160 participants) plus 1,254 subjects from 6 global collaborators. HLA class I and class II types, where available, came from metadata supplied by the sample provider rather than from assay-based typing. The sample metadata nearly always contained a de-identified subject ID, COVID-19 status, age in years and sex. The repertoires were released in a freely available public database intended as a resource for research on the immune response to SARS-CoV-2. The dataset comprised deeply sampled blood TCRbeta repertoires from subjects exposed to, actively infected with, or recovered from COVID-19. The prospective study material was composed of cDNA or gDNA derived from T cells, B-cell-depleted T cells, or PBMCs. What the research found in general, with its limitations: The quantity of clinical and demographic metadata differed by source and by participant and was supplied without curation.

Per the germline V gene, MDHEN is the CDR1 and SYDVKM is the CDR2. At the junction V is shortened by 6 bases and J by 4 bases, with 19 bases in between. Spanning cysteine to phenylalanine, the CDR3 consists of 16 amino acids. The only DNA kept is the CDR3, 48 bases in frame from the first base. Sequencing input: peripheral blood. This TCR came from a man between 70 and 80 years old with active or convalescent COVID-19. Recombination linked TRBV28 to TRBJ2-1, with a tentative D gene TRBD2 over 5 matching bases. The nucleotides are TGTGCCAGCAGCGAGGCGACTAAGAGGGTTTACAATGAGCAGTTCTTC. This gives the protein CASSEATKRVYNEQFF.